The next 6 T cell receptor beta chains were all read from a single sample in a study of T cell changes during pregnancy in multiple sclerosis. Generated by immunoSEQ multiplex PCR, the TCRdb table keeps only in-frame clones and is missing some. In the table there are 70,000 to 75,000 clones, 80% to 95% of which are singletons. Sequences were derived from peripheral blood, sampled in the second trimester of pregnancy. These receptors originate from a female donor with multiple sclerosis, enrolled in a pregnancy study.

The chain combines TRBV5-5 with TRBJ1-2; 9 nucleotides align to TRBD1. Germline lookup yields CDR1 SGHKS and CDR2 YYEKEE (reference sequence). Germline trimming cut 5 bases from V and 2 bases from J; bases unmatched to any gene: 4. The CDR3 sequence is 14 residues long. The CDR3 reads CASRSGTGNYGYTF. Here the CDR3 DNA reads TGTGCCAGCAGGTCCGGGACAGGGAACTATGGCTACACCTTC.

This sequence joins TRBV7-2 and TRBJ1-1; D is undetermined. Per germline, CDR1 SGHTA and CDR2 FQGNSA. The CDR3 length is 15 residues. V was pared by 2 bases and J by 4 bases, with 14 bases between. Here the CDR3 reads CASSLKSGGSTEAFF. In DNA, the CDR3 is TGTGCCAGCAGCTTAAAGTCGGGAGGGAGCACTGAAGCTTTCTTT.

The CDR3 loop is CASSLNGGRETQYF. Here the CDR3 DNA reads TGTGCCAGCAGCTTAAACGGCGGTAGAGAGACCCAGTACTTC. The V gene is TRBV7-3, the J gene TRBJ2-5; no clear D gene. V lost 1 base and J lost 4, with 10 bases in between. The CDR3 has 14 residues. Germline-derived CDR1 and CDR2 are SGHTA and FQGTGA.

The chain combines TRBV28 with TRBJ1-5, with TRBD1 matching 7 bases. Germline V gives CDR1 MDHEN, CDR2 SYDVKM. The CDR3 is made up of 14 amino acids. V was clipped by 4 bases and J by 3 bases; unmatched bases: 3. CDR3 amino acids: CASSWGQFNQPQHF. The CDR3 DNA is TGTGCCAGCAGTTGGGGACAGTTCAATCAGCCCCAGCATTTT.

The chain links TRBV14 to TRBJ2-5; 13 bases line up with TRBD2. This CDR3 is 16 amino acids long. CDR1 and CDR2 (germline): SGHDN, FVKESK. The junction had 6 bases not matched to a gene; V was cut back by 6 bases and J by 2 bases. CDR3: CASSRTSGGYQETQYF. DNA of the CDR3: TGTGCCAGCAGTCGGACTAGCGGGGGATATCAAGAGACCCAGTACTTC.

This chain connects TRBV6-5 to TRBJ2-7, with TRBD2 as a possible D gene (5 bases). Germline V CDR1 and CDR2: MNHEY, SVGAGI. The CDR3 totals 14 residues. Trimming removed 9 bases from V and 1 base from J, with 16 bases in between. CDR3 DNA sequence: TGTGCCAGTCGAGTAACGACGGGATCCTACGAGCAGTACTTC. Translation gives CASRVTTGSYEQYF.